This T cell receptor (beta chain) stems from a study of blood T cell repertoires in COVID-19. Looking at the study overall: The samples span acute and convalescent COVID-19 from the United States, Italy and Spain.

Generated by immunoSEQ multiplex PCR, the TCRdb table keeps only in-frame clones and is missing some. The profile shows about 300,000 clones, 88% of them singletons. CDR1 KGHSH and CDR2 LQKENI come from the germline V gene. Trimming left V 0 bases short and J 3 bases short, with 9 bases between. This CDR3 comprises 14 residues. The rearrangement uses TRBV18 and TRBJ2-7; D is undetermined. The source material was peripheral blood. The sequence was collected from a man aged 18-30 years with active or convalescent COVID-19. The DNA of the CDR3 is TGTGCCAGCTCACCACCCGCAACAGACTACGAGCAGTACTTC. It specifies CASSPPATDYEQYF.